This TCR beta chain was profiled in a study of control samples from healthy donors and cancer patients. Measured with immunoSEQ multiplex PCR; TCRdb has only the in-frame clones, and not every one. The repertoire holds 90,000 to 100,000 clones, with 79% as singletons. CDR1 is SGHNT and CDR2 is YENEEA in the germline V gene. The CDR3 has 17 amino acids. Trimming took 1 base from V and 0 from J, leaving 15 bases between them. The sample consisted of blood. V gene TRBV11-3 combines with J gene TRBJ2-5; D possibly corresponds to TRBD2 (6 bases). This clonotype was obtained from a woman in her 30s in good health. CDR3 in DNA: TGTGCCAGCAGCTTAGGTCCGGGACTCCTGTACCAAGAGACCCAGTACTTC. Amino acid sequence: CASSLGPGLLYQETQYF.